Given below is one T cell receptor (beta chain) in context. This clone was observed once. Its cognate antigen has yet to be identified. No base quality information exists; no much larger clone differs at one position. V gives up 8 bases and J gives up 3 bases, and the segment between their germline ends measures 13 bases. The CDR3 measures 14 amino acids from cysteine to phenylalanine. The entry retains the CDR3 DNA only, 42 bases that are in frame from base 1. Based on the germline V gene, the CDR1 and CDR2 sequences are LGHNA and YNFKEQ. Using the deep immunoSEQ assay, TCR CDR3 regions were amplified from genomic DNA by multiplex PCR. Extracted genomic DNA from each cell subset was spread evenly across all wells of several immunoSEQ 96-well plates, with each plate serving as a replicate. Each replicate PCR for sorted subsets received about 0.2 ug genomic DNA, equal to about 30,000 T cell genomes. Purified libraries were measured with a Qubit 3.0 fluorometer, size-checked on a Bioanalyzer 2100, and measured again with the KAPA Library Quantification kit. A separate single-read 150-cycle Illumina NextSeq 550 flow cell was used to sequence each immunoSEQ 96-well plate. The original pipeline was this. The immunoSEQ output contained only junctional sequences without quality scores, so filtering could not match that applied to full-length reads. To assign V/J genes and CDR3, sequences were annotated using PyIR, a Python wrapper for IgBLAST v1.9, with IMGT germline references. Any read was removed if the V/J assignment was weak (E-value above 1e-6), the CDR3 was missing, or the read contained stop codons, out-of-frame junctions, or ambiguous translated residues. A V3J clonotype was defined by an identical inferred V gene, J gene, and CDR3 amino acid sequence. Percentage overlap between repertoires was calculated by dividing the number of shared unique clonotypes by the size of the smaller repertoire. RTK rarefaction, the Chao1 estimator, and Recon v2.1 estimates of unobserved clonotypes were used to assess repertoire richness. Generation probabilities were computed with OLGA for all TCRbeta clonotypes obtained by the gDNA method from several donors. The table comes from immuneACCESS by way of TCRdb, which keeps in-frame sequences with V and J called. Part of the clones is missing from these tables; in studies checked, under half for an unresolved V gene and the rest for unknown reasons. V and J calls and clone size are copied from that table; D and trimming were computed from the DNA. Within this sample are roughly 2.4 million clones, with approximately 95% of them counted one time only. The top ten constitute around 0.13% of the sample.

The donors were healthy, HIV-negative adults who had no recently reported acute infections or vaccinations. Only Caucasian adults living in Nashville, Tennessee, USA were represented among the donors. Magnetic negative selection was used to enrich CD4+ T cells, after which naive cells were positively selected on CD45RA and the negative fraction became the memory subset. After blood collection by leukapheresis, PBMCs were isolated using Ficoll-Histopaque density gradient centrifugation and then cryopreserved in the vapor phase of liquid nitrogen. Purity and quantity of every magnetically sorted T cell population were checked by analytical flow cytometry. From each sorted fraction, genomic DNA was isolated and quantified by UV absorbance on a Nanodrop 2000c. This entry comes from a study of shared clonotypes between healthy human individuals (TCRdb year 2020). For the wider study: Three men and two women, aged 18 to 49 years, made up the cohort. Each donor's leukapheresis produced roughly between roughly 0.85 and 10 billion PBMCs. Libraries were prepared and TCR repertoires were sequenced by different laboratories using diverse techniques, in order to increase sequencing depth and limit assay-specific biases. Blood TCR repertoires of roughly 5 healthy adults were deeply sequenced to estimate repertoire size and the extent of clonotype sharing between individuals. For each donor, three plates each were used for CD4 naive and CD4 memory, two plates were used for CD8 naive, and one plate was used for CD8 memory. The full study reports these points: Estimated clonotype richness was generally larger for naive than for memory subsets. Compared with non-shared clonotypes, the clonotypes found in all four sorted-subset donors had higher generation probabilities. Based on pairwise subsampling, the degree of clonotype sharing among donors was expected to be affected by sequencing depth. Only blood was sampled, and tissue TCR repertoires likely differ from those in blood. Rarefaction of sorted-subset datasets indicated incomplete sequencing despite the large sequencing depth. The small number of donors limited the genetic and exposure-history diversity represented. Across a few donors, 5% to 6% of naive CD4, around 3.3% of naive CD8, 2.3% of memory CD4, and 0.4% to 0.45% of memory CD8 clonotypes were shared.

Sequencing was performed on naive CD4+ T cells sorted from blood. This specimen's cell subset or site label, interpreted: CD45RA+ positively selected. The rearranged chain carries TRBV4-2 and TRBJ1-4, with the D gene too uncertain to name. The sequence derives from a man younger than 35 in good health. The DNA is as follows: TGTGCCAGCGCCCCGGCCATCCCTAATGAAAAACTGTTTTTT. It specifies CASAPAIPNEKLFF.